A single sample gave rise to the 2 T cell receptor beta chains below, sequenced in a study of control samples from healthy donors and cancer patients. Produced via immunoSEQ multiplex PCR; TCRdb's table is partial and in-frame only. The sample has about 51,000 clones, roughly 90% seen once. Sequencing input: PBMCs. The receptors stem from a man aged 45 to 65 with head and neck cancer.

The chain joins TRBV5-5 to TRBJ2-3, with 11 nucleotides matching TRBD2. The V gene end was trimmed by 1 base and the J gene end by 0 bases; junction bases not matched to a gene: 7. The CDR3 is 18 amino acids. Per germline, CDR1 SGHKS and CDR2 YYEKEE (reference sequence). The CDR3 DNA follows: TGTGCCAGCAGCTTGACTAGCGGGGGCCACCATAGCACAGATACGCAGTATTTT. The encoded protein is CASSLTSGGHHSTDTQYF.

V gene TRBV29-1 combines with J gene TRBJ1-1; D remains ambiguous. The germline V and J ends were trimmed by 1 base and 11 bases, with 11 bases remaining between them. Germline CDR1 and CDR2: SQVTM and ANQGSEA. The CDR3 runs 11 residues. The DNA of the CDR3 is TGCAGCGTTGAAGTTGGGAATATGGCTTTCTTT. Its translation: CSVEVGNMAFF.